This is a list of T cell receptor beta chains from one sample in a study of blood T cells in healthy people across ages. TCRdb reanalysed the 5' RACE reads using MiXCR and keeps one entry per CDR3 protein. The repertoire includes 750,000 to 950,000 distinct CDR3 sequences, about 29% of them detected once, and 10% sits in the top ten. The same data also contributed to another study, on T cells of mothers and their children.

Source material: blood. The receptors originated from a woman in her thirties or forties in good health. Each CDR3 is given with its conserved first and last residue. D genes are given only for firm matches. Only part of the rows carry a size: once, few, many, or a class if the clone is expanded.

size	V	D	J	DNA	CDR3
many	TRBV7-9	-	TRBJ2-7	TGTGCCAGCAGCCCCCCGGGACATACCTACGAGCAGTACTTC	CASSPPGHTYEQYF
-	TRBV4-3	TRBD1	TRBJ2-5	TGCGCCAGCAGCCAAGTTTCAGGGGGCCCAGGATACCAAGAGACCCAGTACTTC	CASSQVSGGPGYQETQYF
-	TRBV5-1	-	TRBJ2-7	TGCGCCAGCAGCTTGGCCGCACTCTCCTACGAGCAGTACTTC	CASSLAALSYEQYF
few	TRBV9	TRBD2	TRBJ2-1	TGTGCCAGCAGCGTAGCGGGTAGCGGGACTACCTACAATGAGCAGTTCTTC	CASSVAGSGTTYNEQFF
-	TRBV7-2	TRBD1	TRBJ2-7	TGTGCCAGCAGCTTAGGGCGACAGGGGTTATCTTACGAGCAGTACTTC	CASSLGRQGLSYEQYF
-	TRBV5-1	TRBD1	TRBJ2-3	TGCGCCAGCAACCGAGGGACAGGGGGTACAGATACGCAGTATTTT	CASNRGTGGTDTQYF
few	TRBV4-3	-	TRBJ1-1	TGCGCCAGCAGCCAAGGAGACACTGAAGCTTTCTTT	CASSQGDTEAFF
few	TRBV6-5	TRBD2	TRBJ2-3	TGTGCCAGCAGTTACTCGAAGTATTCTAGCGGGCAATCAGATACGCAGTATTTT	CASSYSKYSSGQSDTQYF
-	TRBV7-8	-	TRBJ1-1	TGTGCCAGCAGCTCCTCGTCGGGGGCGAACACTGAAGCTTTCTTT	CASSSSSGANTEAFF
many	TRBV6-6	TRBD1	TRBJ2-7	TGTGCCAGCAGCTACCGGGACAGGCTCTACGAGCAGTACTTC	CASSYRDRLYEQYF
-	TRBV28	TRBD1	TRBJ2-7	TGTGCCAGCAGCTACGGACAGGGGGCAGTTTACGAGCAGTACTTC	CASSYGQGAVYEQYF
-	TRBV29-1	TRBD2	TRBJ2-1	TGCAGCGCCCGGGAGGGGGATTGGAATGAGCAGTTCTTC	CSAREGDWNEQFF
-	TRBV7-2	-	TRBJ1-1	TGTGCCAGCAGCTCTCGTTTGTCTGACACTGAAGCTTTCTTT	CASSSRLSDTEAFF
-	TRBV6-5	-	TRBJ1-6	TGTGCCAGCAGTTACAGCCTTTCTTCACCCCTCCACTTT	CASSYSLSSPLHF
-	TRBV5-1	-	TRBJ1-2	TGCGCCAGCAGCTTCCAGGGGCCTGATGGCTACACCTTC	CASSFQGPDGYTF
-	TRBV20-1	-	TRBJ1-5	TGCAGTGCTAGCACCGACGGGGGGAGCAATCAGCCCCAGCATTTT	CSASTDGGSNQPQHF
many	TRBV12-3/TRBV12-4	-	TRBJ1-1	TGTGCCAGCAGTTTTTGGGATGCCTCCACTGAAGCTTTCTTT	CASSFWDASTEAFF
-	TRBV12-3/TRBV12-4	TRBD1	TRBJ1-2	TGTGCCAGCAGTTTCCACTCGACAGGGACCTATGGCTACACCTTC	CASSFHSTGTYGYTF
many	TRBV7-2	-	TRBJ1-1	TGTGCCAGCAGCTTTTGGGGGGCTACGAACACTGAAGCTTTCTTT	CASSFWGATNTEAFF
-	TRBV29-1	-	TRBJ2-5	TGCAGCGTTGAAGATGGCCCCGATGAGCAGTACTTC	CSVEDGPDEQYF